This TCR beta chain was sequenced for a study of T cells expressing NK-cell markers (TCRdb year 2020). Looking at the study overall: In sorted CD3+CD56+NKG2C+, CD3+CD56+NKG2C- and CD3+CD56-NKG2C+ T-cell subsets from several donors, TCR beta-chain repertoires were profiled. Among the eight sequenced donors, only one was HCMV-seronegative, while the other seven were HCMV-seropositive. The eight sequenced donors were randomly selected healthy volunteers, three men and five women. Sequencing of the libraries produced 2 x 150 bp reads on Illumina HiSeq 2000/2500, MiSeq or NextSeq.

To determine HCMV serostatus, a commercial ELISA kit was used to detect HCMV-specific IgG in serum. Peripheral blood mononuclear cells were isolated from blood by Ficoll density gradient centrifugation. CDR1 is given as SGDLS and CDR2 as YYNGEE, both from the germline V gene. From cysteine to phenylalanine, the CDR3 is 17 amino acids long. No DNA is given. The paper as a whole reports these results and caveats: Whether the expanded NKG2C-expressing T cell clones were specific for HCMV antigens was left unclear. In a handful of donors, the dominant CD3+CD56+NKG2C+ clonotypes ranked among the top 10 CD8+ clonotypes, making up roughly 1.0-7.5% of CD8+ T cells. Those dominant clonotypes were again the most abundant among CD3+CD56-NKG2C+ cells in a few donors, at about 28.3-60.1%.

The reads were generated on an Illumina HiSeq 2000. 5'RACE template switching, by which a universal primer site and unique molecular identifiers were added, was used to make TCR beta cDNA libraries. Synthesis of cDNA was primed from the TCR beta constant segment and was followed by two consecutive PCR amplification steps. Per the original workflow: Reads were demultiplexed and grouped by UMI with MIGEC, and clonotypes were assembled and quantified with MiTCR. Only TCR cDNA sequences supported by at least two reads were kept to exclude erroneous sequences. Downstream repertoire analysis used the tcR package, and clonotypes were matched across fractions by CDR3 nucleotide sequence plus V segment. VDJmatch was used to annotate antigen specificity against VDJdb, with one amino acid substitution in CDR3 permitted. TCRdb reprocessed the reads and assigns one entry to each CDR3 protein sequence, leaving out DNA. The authors' filters were not applied to this entry. The sample has roughly 160,000 distinct CDR3 sequences on record. Around 21% of the sample belongs to the ten largest clones.

Regarding this clonotype: Its antigen is not yet known.

This sequence uses TRBV9 and TRBJ1-4; the TCRdb call, TRBD1, lacks DNA for checking. Sequenced material: blood T cells: a sorted CD56 or NKG2C T cell subset, CD4+ or CD8+ T cells, or bulk PBMC T cells (not recorded which). The receptor comes from a man aged 18-69 years in good health. CDR3 region: CASSAAGQGAFGEKLFF.